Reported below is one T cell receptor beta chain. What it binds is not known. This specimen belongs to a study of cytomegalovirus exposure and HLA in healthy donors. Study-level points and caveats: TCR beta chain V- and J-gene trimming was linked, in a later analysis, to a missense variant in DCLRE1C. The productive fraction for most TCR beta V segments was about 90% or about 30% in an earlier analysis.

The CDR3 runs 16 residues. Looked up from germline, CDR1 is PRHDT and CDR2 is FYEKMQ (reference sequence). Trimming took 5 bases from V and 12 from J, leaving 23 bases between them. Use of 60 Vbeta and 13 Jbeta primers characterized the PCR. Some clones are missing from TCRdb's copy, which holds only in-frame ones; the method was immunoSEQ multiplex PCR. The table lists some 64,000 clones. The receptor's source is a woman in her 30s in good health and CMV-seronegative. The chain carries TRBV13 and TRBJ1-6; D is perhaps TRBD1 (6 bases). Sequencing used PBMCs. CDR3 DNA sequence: TGTGCCAGCAGCGTTAGGCCGTCTGTGGGGGGGCAACCCCTCCACTTT. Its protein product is CASSVRPSVGGQPLHF.